A single sample gave rise to the 16 T cell receptor beta chains below, sequenced in a study of cytomegalovirus exposure and HLA in healthy donors. It was with 60 Vbeta and 13 Jbeta primers that the PCR ran. Libraries were prepared by immunoSEQ multiplex PCR; TCRdb keeps only in-frame clonotypes and omits some of them. The table shows about 65,000 clones, with about 78% occurring only once. Sequenced sample: PBMCs. These receptors originate from a girl under 18 in good health and CMV-seropositive.

The chain joins TRBV6-1 to TRBJ2-1; no definite D call. The germline gives CDR1 MNHNS, CDR2 SASEGT. The CDR3 totals 10 residues. Between the trimmed V and J ends, which lost 8 bases and 5 bases, there was a span of 4 bases. The CDR3 DNA follows: TGTGCCAGCCGTCACAATGAGCAGTTCTTC. Residues: CASRHNEQFF.

The sample holds one count of this clone. The rearrangement uses TRBV28 and TRBJ1-1, with D unresolved. Trimming cost V 1 base and J 3 bases, with 6 bases left between them. This CDR3 is 13 amino acids long. Germline values: CDR1 MDHEN, CDR2 SYDVKM. In DNA form, the CDR3 reads TGTGCCAGCAGTTTATTCCCCGACACTGAAGCTTTCTTT. This gives the protein CASSLFPDTEAFF.

The V call is TRBV6-5, the J call TRBJ2-7; D unresolved. The CDR3 extends over 14 amino acids. CDR1 is MNHEY and CDR2 is SVGAGI in the germline V gene. V was pared by 6 bases and J by 3 bases, with 15 bases between. CDR3 sequence: CASRPRKRGYEQYF. CDR3 DNA: TGTGCCAGCAGACCTAGAAAAAGAGGCTACGAGCAGTACTTC.

The chain joins TRBV29-1 to TRBJ2-1, with 10 bases matching TRBD2. Germline V lookup: CDR1 SQVTM, CDR2 ANQGSEA. The CDR3 extends over 14 amino acids. The CDR3 DNA sequence: TGCAGTACTATCCGGACTAGCGGTTACAATGAGCAGTTCTTC. Its translation is CSTIRTSGYNEQFF.

The chain couples TRBV5-1 to TRBJ1-3; D is perhaps TRBD1 (6 bases). Germline-derived CDR1 and CDR2 are SGHRS and YFSETQ. This CDR3 has 13 residues. V was clipped by 0 bases and J by 8 bases, with 9 bases between them. The CDR3 spells CASSLDRVDTIYF. The CDR3 DNA reads TGCGCCAGCAGCTTGGACAGGGTAGACACCATATATTTT.

This clone appeared a few times. The J gene is TRBJ1-4, the V gene TRBV2, with D possibly matching TRBD1 (5 bases). The CDR3 totals 14 residues. Trimming pared 10 bases from V and 2 bases from J, leaving 14 bases between. CDR1 is SNHLY and CDR2 is FYNNEI in the germline V gene. CDR3 loop: CAMASGGTNEKLFF. The DNA for the CDR3 is TGTGCCATGGCGTCCGGGGGTACTAATGAAAAACTGTTTTTT.

J is TRBJ1-5 and V is TRBV28; no reliable D call. V was pared by 2 bases and J by 7 bases, with 9 bases between. Looked up from germline, CDR1 is MDHEN and CDR2 is SYDVKM. CDR3 length: 13 amino acids. The chain's CDR3 is CASSLVGRQPQHF. DNA of the CDR3: TGTGCCAGCAGTTTAGTCGGGAGGCAGCCCCAGCATTTT.

Here the CDR3 reads CASSVSQGLTEAFF. In DNA form, the CDR3 reads TGCGCCAGCAGTGTATCACAGGGTCTCACTGAAGCTTTCTTT. This rearrangement joins TRBV10-1 to TRBJ1-1; a weak D match, TRBD1 (6 bases). Germline values: CDR1 WNHNN, CDR2 SYGVQD (reference sequence). Trimming took 4 bases from V and 4 from J, leaving 13 bases between them. CDR3 length: 14 amino acids.

The count of this clone is one. The rearrangement uses TRBV2 and TRBJ1-6, with a possible D match to TRBD1 (5 bases). The V and J ends lost 8 bases and 10 bases respectively, with 15 bases between them. This CDR3 has 13 residues. The V gene's germline CDR1 is SNHLY and CDR2 FYNNEI. For the CDR3, the DNA is TGTGCCAGCTATGACAGATTCATCTCACCCCTCCACTTT. Protein: CASYDRFISPLHF.

The chain is built from TRBV6-1 and TRBJ1-4; 10 nucleotides match TRBD1. In germline, CDR1 is MNHNS, CDR2 SASEGT. The V gene end was trimmed by 3 bases and the J gene end by 8 bases; junction bases not matched to a gene: 15. The CDR3 has 18 residues. The CDR3 nucleotides read TGTGCCAGCAGTGAGGAGGCGGGACAGGGGTGGGCGGAGGAAAAACTGTTTTTT. Protein sequence: CASSEEAGQGWAEEKLFF.

CDR3 sequence: CASIDLQGQAQPQHF. Here the CDR3 DNA reads TGTGCCAGTATCGACCTACAGGGTCAGGCTCAGCCCCAGCATTTT. The chain links TRBV19 to TRBJ1-5; maybe TRBD1 (6 bases). The CDR3 extends over 15 amino acids. V was shortened by 7 bases and J by 6 bases, with 19 bases between the two germline ends. Per the germline V gene, CDR1 is LNHDA and CDR2 is SQIVND (reference sequence). Complete variable domain (other parts from reference TRBV19 and TRBJ1-5): DGGITQSPKYLFRKEGQNVTLSCEQNLNHDAMYWYRQDPGQGLRLIYYSQIVNDFQKGDIAEGYSVSREKKESFPLTVTSAQKNPTAFYLCASIDLQGQAQPQHFGDGTRLSIL.

CDR3 loop: CASTLTQASNQPQHF. CDR3 sequence (DNA): TGTGCCAGTACTCTGACACAGGCAAGCAATCAGCCCCAGCATTTT. The rearrangement links TRBV19 to TRBJ1-5; tentatively, D is TRBD1 (5 bases). Germline V lookup: CDR1 LNHDA, CDR2 SQIVND (reference sequence). This CDR3 comprises 15 residues. Trimming removed 7 bases at V and 1 base at J, with 14 bases between.

This clone came up a few times. V gene TRBV6-1 combines with J gene TRBJ2-7; TRBD2 is a possible D gene (5 bases). The CDR3 has 13 amino acids. CDR1 MNHNS and CDR2 SASEGT come from the germline V gene. The V end lost 9 bases, the J end lost 4 bases, and 16 bases lay between the germline ends. The CDR3 loop is CASLRETGYEQYF. The CDR3 bases are TGTGCCAGTCTAAGGGAGACGGGATACGAGCAGTACTTC.

This chain joins TRBV13 and TRBJ2-7; 8 bases agree with TRBD1. The CDR3 spans 13 residues. The trim removed 4 bases at V and 6 bases at J, leaving 5 bases unmatched. Germline CDR1 and CDR2: PRHDT and FYEKMQ (reference sequence). The chain's CDR3 is CASSSDRAPEQYF. In DNA form, the CDR3 reads TGTGCCAGCAGCTCGGACAGGGCACCCGAGCAGTACTTC.

The chain is built from TRBV19 and TRBJ2-7; TRBD2 agrees at 8 bases. The CDR3 length is 15 residues. The V and J ends lost 6 bases and 3 bases, in that order; junction bases with no gene match: 10. Looked up from germline, CDR1 is LNHDA and CDR2 is SQIVND (reference sequence). CDR3 coding DNA: TGTGCCAGTAGCCCTAATAGCGGGGCCCGCTACGAGCAGTACTTC. Amino acid sequence: CASSPNSGARYEQYF.

This clone has only one observation. The V and J genes are TRBV28 and TRBJ2-7; 8 nucleotides align to TRBD1. V shed 8 bases and J 3 bases; nucleotides not matched to a gene: 6. This CDR3 comprises 13 residues. Germline V gene lookup returns CDR1 MDHEN and CDR2 SYDVKM. The CDR3 region is CASQPGQDYEQYF. The CDR3 bases are TGTGCCAGCCAACCGGGACAGGACTACGAGCAGTACTTC.